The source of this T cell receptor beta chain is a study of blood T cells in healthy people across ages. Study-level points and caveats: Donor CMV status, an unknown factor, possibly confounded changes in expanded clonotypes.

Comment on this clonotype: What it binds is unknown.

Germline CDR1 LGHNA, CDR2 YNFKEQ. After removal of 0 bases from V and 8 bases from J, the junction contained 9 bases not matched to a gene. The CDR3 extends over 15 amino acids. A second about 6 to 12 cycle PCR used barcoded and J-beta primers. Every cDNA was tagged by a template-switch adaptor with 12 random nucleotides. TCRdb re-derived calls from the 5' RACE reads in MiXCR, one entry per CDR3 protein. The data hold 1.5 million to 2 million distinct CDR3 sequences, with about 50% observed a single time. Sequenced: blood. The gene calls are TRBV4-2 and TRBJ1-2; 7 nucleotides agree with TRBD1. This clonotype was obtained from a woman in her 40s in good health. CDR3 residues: CASSQERDREDGYTF. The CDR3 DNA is TGTGCCAGCAGCCAAGAACGGGACAGAGAGGACGGCTACACCTTC.